Sequencing of this T cell receptor beta chain was carried out in a study of blood T cell repertoires in COVID-19. Study-wide context: Sites in the United States, Italy and Spain provided acute and convalescent COVID-19 samples. PBMCs, B-cell-depleted T cells, or T cells were the source of the cDNA or gDNA that made up the material.

Original analysis: Reference gene primer amplification in the assay estimated nucleated cell counts. Method: immunoSEQ multiplex PCR; TCRdb's copy keeps in-frame clones and lacks some. That table is the source of V, J and clone size, and D and trimming were worked out from the DNA. The sample lists about 140,000 clones, about four fifths occurring once. Seattle patient enrollment occurred during active infection, with longitudinal follow-up thereafter. The CDR3 loop spans 11 amino acids. The V end was cut by 3 bases, the J end by 4 bases, with 3 bases between. Germline V gene lookup returns CDR1 SGHTA and CDR2 FQGNSA.

The rearrangement joins TRBV7-2 to TRBJ1-1; D gene ambiguous. The sequence was collected from a man aged 30 to 45 with COVID-19, enrolled during active disease. The sample was peripheral blood. In nucleotides, the CDR3 is TGTGCCAGCAGCTTTCTCACTGAAGCTTTCTTT. It is translated as CASSFLTEAFF.